These 30 T cell receptor beta chains were all obtained from the same sample, sequenced in a study of T-cell reconstitution after alpha-beta-depleted transplantation in children (dated by TCRdb to 2016 to 2017). In light of the paper, this sample's treatment or condition label describes: allogeneic hematopoietic cell transplantation with graft depleted of TCRalphabeta T cells and CD19 B cells. Receptor amplification or capture employed PCR. Sequencing took place on an Illumina HiSeq 2500. Molecular barcoding was employed in the preparation of TCR libraries, with unique molecular identifiers being used to normalize TCRbeta repertoire quantification. TCRdb trimmed public reads at Q25 via fastp, called clones via MiXCR and kept in-frame beta chains. Rows with a matching CDR3 protein are joined into one entry that keeps the most common DNA and genes. A total of hundreds of thousands of distinct CDR3 sequences appear in this sample, under 15% of them only once. Of the sample, 0.79% is held by the ten largest clones.

The sample was PBMCs, taken before TCRalphabeta/CD19-depleted stem cell transplant. The receptors shown here come from a girl under 10 years old with congenital amegakaryocytic thrombocytopenia, due to receive a stem cell transplant.

This clonotype was seen repeatedly, ten times or more. The chain links TRBV20-1 to TRBJ2-3; TRBD2 aligns across 8 bases. After removal of 0 bases from V and 2 bases from J, the junction contained 16 bases not matched to a gene. CDR1 is DFQATT and CDR2 is SNEGSKA in the germline V gene (reference sequence). The length of the CDR3 is 19 residues. DNA of the CDR3: TGCAGTGCTAGAGATAGGGACTTAGCGGGGACCAAGTCCACAGATACGCAGTATTTT. This encodes CSARDRDLAGTKSTDTQYF.

This sequence joins TRBV4-1 and TRBJ2-7; the D gene is possibly TRBD2 (5 bases). The CDR3 totals 14 residues. From germline, CDR1 is MGHRA and CDR2 YSYEKL. Trimming cost V 3 bases and J 3 bases, with 12 bases left between them. The CDR3 loop reads CASSHVDGGYEQYF. The DNA of the CDR3 is TGCGCCAGCAGCCACGTGGACGGAGGCTACGAGCAGTACTTC.

Many counts were recorded for this clonotype. V and J are TRBV20-1 and TRBJ1-1; TRBD1 matches at 7 bases. The CDR3 is 16 amino acids. V lost 2 bases to trimming and J lost 1 base; unmatched junction nucleotides: 10. CDR1 is DFQATT, CDR2 SNEGSKA, per germline (reference sequence). CDR3 DNA: TGCAGTGCTAGATCCTTACAGGGGCCGCCGAACACTGAAGCTTTCTTT. Translating it yields CSARSLQGPPNTEAFF.

This clonotype was counted at least ten times. The V call is TRBV5-1, the J call TRBJ1-1; D gene uncertain. Looked up from germline, CDR1 is SGHRS and CDR2 is YFSETQ. Trimming shortened V by 4 bases and J by 0 bases, and 4 bases separated the two germline ends. CDR3 length: 12 amino acids. The chain's CDR3 is CASSNLNTEAFF. CDR3 coding DNA: TGCGCCAGCAGCAACTTGAACACTGAAGCTTTCTTT.

The V and J genes are TRBV7-9 and TRBJ1-1; possibly TRBD1 for D (6 bases). This CDR3 is 15 amino acids long. V was trimmed by 5 bases and J by 1 base, leaving 14 bases between them. In germline, CDR1 is SEHNR, CDR2 FQNEAQ (reference sequence). The CDR3 sequence is CASSHPTTGNTEAFF. Written as DNA, the CDR3 is TGTGCCAGCAGCCATCCCACGACAGGGAACACTGAAGCTTTCTTT.

The chain joins TRBV7-8 to TRBJ2-7, with D unresolved. Trimming removed 4 bases at V and 3 bases at J, with 16 bases between. The CDR3 consists of 15 residues. Germline CDR1 and CDR2: SGHVS and FQNEAQ. The CDR3 region has the DNA TGTGCCAGCAGCTCAAGGACCCCCTTCGACTACGAGCAGTACTTC. It codes for CASSSRTPFDYEQYF.

This clonotype has at least ten counts. This chain connects TRBV10-3 to TRBJ2-1, with D perhaps matching TRBD1 or TRBD2 (5 bases each). The V and J ends lost 8 bases and 8 bases respectively, with 13 bases between them. CDR3 length equals 12 residues. Per the germline V gene, CDR1 is ENHRY and CDR2 is SYGVKD. The CDR3 loop is CAIGASSDEQFF. CDR3 in DNA: TGTGCCATCGGGGCTAGCAGCGATGAGCAGTTCTTC.

This clonotype was detected a few times. The rearrangement joins TRBV29-1 to TRBJ2-3, with D unclear. CDR3 length equals 15 residues. Germline lookup yields CDR1 SQVTM and CDR2 ANQGSEA. The V end was cut by 4 bases, the J end by 2 bases, with 16 bases between. CDR3 DNA sequence: TGCAGCGTTGCTTTGCGGCTTTCGGTCACAGATACGCAGTATTTT. Residues: CSVALRLSVTDTQYF.

This clonotype was seen ten or more times. V and J are TRBV7-9 and TRBJ2-5, with a possible D match to TRBD1 (5 bases). V lost 7 bases and J 5 bases, leaving 14 bases between the germline ends. The germline CDR1 and CDR2 sequences are SEHNR and FQNEAQ (reference sequence). The CDR3 covers 13 residues. CDR3 residues: CASIEVPGETQYF. For the CDR3, the DNA is TGTGCCAGCATCGAAGTGCCAGGGGAGACCCAGTACTTC.

In this sample, this clonotype turned up many times. The chain couples TRBV20-1 to TRBJ2-7, with TRBD2 matching over 11 bases. Trimming at V came to 8 bases and at J to 3 bases, leaving 6 bases not matched to a gene. CDR1 and CDR2 from the germline V gene are DFQATT and SNEGSKA (reference sequence). The CDR3 loop spans 13 amino acids. The CDR3 DNA is TGCAGTTTACTAGCGGGAGCCAACTACGAGCAGTACTTC. Translated, it gives CSLLAGANYEQYF.

This clonotype was counted a few times. This may arise from a read error, as a much more abundant clone is one base away. The chain recombines TRBV20-1 with TRBJ2-7; possible D gene TRBD2, 6 bases. This CDR3 has 11 amino acids. Deletions cut 3 bases from V and 5 bases from J, with 8 bases between. Germline V gene lookup returns CDR1 DFQATT and CDR2 SNEGSKA (reference sequence). CDR3 in amino acids: CSASGSNEQYF. For the CDR3, the DNA is TGCAGTGCTAGCGGGAGCAACGAGCAGTACTTC.

This clonotype showed up many times. V gene TRBV20-1 combines with J gene TRBJ2-2; D remains unclear. Trimming cost V 6 bases and J 8 bases, with 16 bases left between them. Germline V gene sequence: CDR1 DFQATT, CDR2 SNEGSKA (reference sequence). The CDR3 is 13 amino acids. CDR3 in DNA: TGCAGTGCCCCGCAAAGGCTGTCTGGGGAGCTGTTTTTT. This translates into CSAPQRLSGELFF.

This clonotype has just a few counts. This chain joins TRBV7-9 and TRBJ1-2; no firm D call. CDR3 size: 17 residues. Germline values: CDR1 SEHNR, CDR2 FQNEAQ (reference sequence). The ends were cut back, 4 bases at V and 2 bases at J, with 20 bases in the middle. The CDR3 loop reads CASSSDRSNLTNYGYTF. CDR3 nucleotides: TGTGCCAGCAGCTCTGACCGATCCAACCTTACCAACTATGGCTACACCTTC.

Many counts were recorded for this clonotype. The V call is TRBV4-1, the J call TRBJ2-7; D is possibly TRBD2 (6 bases). Trimming shortened V by 4 bases and J by 0 bases, and 16 bases separated the two germline ends. CDR1 MGHRA and CDR2 YSYEKL come from the germline V gene. The CDR3 extends over 16 amino acids. The CDR3 spells CASSRVVEGYSYEQYF. In nucleotides, the CDR3 is TGCGCCAGCAGCCGCGTAGTGGAGGGGTACTCCTACGAGCAGTACTTC.

V is TRBV3-1 and J is TRBJ1-1; no reliable D call. Trimming removed 2 bases from V and 4 bases from J, with 8 bases in between. This CDR3 spans 13 amino acids. Germline V gene data show CDR1 as LGHDT and CDR2 as YNNKEL (reference sequence). The CDR3 bases are TGTGCCAGCAGCCAACCACCGTTCACTGAAGCTTTCTTT. Translated, it gives CASSQPPFTEAFF.

V gene TRBV7-9 combines with J gene TRBJ2-6; D gene uncertain. The ends were cut back, 5 bases at V and 1 base at J, with 9 bases in the middle. Germline V gene sequence: CDR1 SEHNR, CDR2 FQNEAQ (reference sequence). This CDR3 region has 15 residues. DNA for the CDR3: TGTGCCAGCAGCCAACATACGTCTGGGGCCAACGTCCTGACTTTC. Translating gives CASSQHTSGANVLTF.

The J gene is TRBJ2-7, the V gene TRBV25-1, with D perhaps being TRBD1 or TRBD2 (5 bases each). The germline V gene has CDR1 MGHDK and CDR2 SYGVNS. Trimming took off 4 bases at V and 4 bases at J, with 20 bases between the two ends. The CDR3 has 16 residues. The CDR3 sequence: CASSALRDVLPYEQYF. The CDR3 nucleotides are TGTGCCAGCAGTGCCCTCCGGGACGTCTTGCCGTACGAGCAGTACTTC.

The chain recombines TRBV19 with TRBJ1-5; D unresolved. The CDR3 totals 10 residues. The V and J ends lost 11 bases and 11 bases respectively, with 13 bases between them. Looked up from germline, CDR1 is LNHDA and CDR2 is SQIVND (reference sequence). CDR3 nucleotide sequence: TGTGCCTTACTACTCGGGGCCCAGCATTTT. Its translation: CALLLGAQHF.

A note on this clonotype: Possible read error: a much larger clone is one base away. This chain joins TRBV20-1 and TRBJ2-2, with D possibly TRBD2 on 5 matching bases. This CDR3 contains 14 residues. CDR1 and CDR2 from the germline V gene are DFQATT and SNEGSKA (reference sequence). CDR3 residues: CSARDWQNTGELLF. Written as DNA, the CDR3 is TGCAGTGCTAGAGATTGGCAGAACACCGGGGAGCTGCTTTTT.

This clonotype appeared a few times. This sequence joins TRBV19 and TRBJ2-1, with 9 bases that match TRBD2. Germline V gene sequence: CDR1 LNHDA, CDR2 SQIVND (reference sequence). The CDR3 is made up of 17 amino acids. Trimming removed 1 base from V and 8 bases from J; junction bases left unmatched: 12. This chain's CDR3 is CASSIGFSGLANHEQFF. The CDR3 DNA is TGTGCCAGTAGTATAGGTTTCTCGGGACTAGCAAACCATGAGCAGTTCTTC.

This clonotype was detected a few times. The chain carries TRBV20-1 and TRBJ2-3; perhaps TRBD2 as D (6 bases). Trimming removed 0 bases at V and 6 bases at J, with 16 bases between. From germline, CDR1 is DFQATT and CDR2 SNEGSKA (reference sequence). The CDR3 is 15 amino acids. CDR3 amino acids: CSARDPYSGSDTQYF. The CDR3 DNA reads as TGCAGTGCTAGAGATCCTTATAGCGGATCTGATACGCAGTATTTT.

This clonotype was seen repeatedly, ten times or more. V usage is TRBV6-1 and J usage is TRBJ2-3; D remains ambiguous. Trimming removed 11 bases from V and 4 bases from J, with 16 bases in between. Germline V CDR1 and CDR2: MNHNS, SASEGT. The CDR3 consists of 13 residues. CDR3 sequence (DNA): TGTGCCTCCCATTCGGCCCGAGCAGATACGCAGTATTTT. As protein: CASHSARADTQYF.

The sample holds a few counts of this clonotype. V is TRBV7-8 and J is TRBJ2-6; D unclear. The CDR3 runs to 18 residues. Germline V lookup: CDR1 SGHVS, CDR2 FQNEAQ. Trimming took off 1 base at V and 4 bases at J, with 17 bases between the two ends. The CDR3 loop is CASSLVSWPGTGANVLTF. The DNA for the CDR3 is TGTGCCAGCAGCTTAGTTTCTTGGCCCGGTACCGGGGCCAACGTCCTGACTTTC.

This clonotype was counted only a few times. The V and J genes are TRBV4-1 and TRBJ2-3, with a possible D match to TRBD1 (5 bases). From germline, CDR1 is MGHRA and CDR2 YSYEKL. Trimming took off 7 bases at V and 8 bases at J, with 25 bases between the two ends. This CDR3 spans 16 amino acids. The CDR3 is CASTKQPRDYAFTQYF. The CDR3 DNA follows: TGCGCCAGCACGAAACAGCCCAGGGATTACGCTTTTACGCAGTATTTT.

The chain joins TRBV6-5 to TRBJ2-2; 8 nucleotides match TRBD2. V shed 3 bases, J shed 3 bases, and the junction held 9 bases outside the gene matches. CDR3 length: 17 amino acids. The germline CDR1 and CDR2 sequences are MNHEY and SVGAGI. CDR3 nucleotides: TGTGCCAGCAGTTATTCGGGGGGGGGAGAGGACACCGGGGAGCTGTTTTTT. This gives the protein CASSYSGGGEDTGELFF.

This clonotype was counted ten times or more. V gene TRBV5-1 combines with J gene TRBJ2-7, with TRBD2 matching 11 bases. Germline-derived CDR1 and CDR2 are SGHRS and YFSETQ. Germline trimming cut 4 bases from V and 5 bases from J; bases unmatched to any gene: 11. This CDR3 region has 16 residues. CDR3 in amino acids: CASSPRTSGLSDEQYF. The CDR3 DNA sequence: TGCGCCAGCAGCCCCCGGACTAGCGGGCTGAGCGACGAGCAGTACTTC.

The chain combines TRBV7-8 with TRBJ2-1, with 8 bases aligning to TRBD2. The CDR3 spans 15 residues. J gave up 7 bases and V 5 bases, and 10 bases lay outside the gene matches. Germline V gene sequence: CDR1 SGHVS, CDR2 FQNEAQ. This chain's CDR3 is CASSPDSGKGNEQFF. CDR3 DNA: TGTGCCAGCAGCCCCGATAGCGGGAAGGGGAATGAGCAGTTCTTC.

The genes are TRBV2 and TRBJ2-7; the match to TRBD1 covers 8 bases. The ends lost 6 bases at V and 7 bases at J; junction bases unmatched: 5. Per germline, CDR1 SNHLY and CDR2 FYNNEI. The CDR3 contains 12 residues. As DNA, the CDR3 is TGTGCCAGCAGAATGACAGGGGATGAGCAGTACTTC. This sequence encodes CASRMTGDEQYF.

This clonotype was seen a few times. The chain links TRBV20-1 to TRBJ2-1; D possibly corresponds to TRBD1 (6 bases). The CDR3 contains 13 residues. Trimming took off 0 bases at V and 12 bases at J, with 15 bases between the two ends. The germline V gene encodes CDR1 DFQATT and CDR2 SNEGSKA (reference sequence). This CDR3 is CSAREPGHPRQFF. DNA for the CDR3: TGCAGTGCTAGAGAGCCGGGACACCCACGGCAGTTCTTC.

This clonotype was detected many times. The gene calls are TRBV5-1 and TRBJ2-2, with TRBD2 as a possible D gene (6 bases). V lost 1 base to trimming and J lost 1 base, with 14 bases between them. The germline V gene has CDR1 SGHRS and CDR2 YFSETQ. This CDR3 spans 17 amino acids. CDR3 DNA sequence: TGCGCCAGCAGCTTGAGGTCTCGGCGGGAGAACACCGGGGAGCTGTTTTTT. Its protein product is CASSLRSRRENTGELFF.